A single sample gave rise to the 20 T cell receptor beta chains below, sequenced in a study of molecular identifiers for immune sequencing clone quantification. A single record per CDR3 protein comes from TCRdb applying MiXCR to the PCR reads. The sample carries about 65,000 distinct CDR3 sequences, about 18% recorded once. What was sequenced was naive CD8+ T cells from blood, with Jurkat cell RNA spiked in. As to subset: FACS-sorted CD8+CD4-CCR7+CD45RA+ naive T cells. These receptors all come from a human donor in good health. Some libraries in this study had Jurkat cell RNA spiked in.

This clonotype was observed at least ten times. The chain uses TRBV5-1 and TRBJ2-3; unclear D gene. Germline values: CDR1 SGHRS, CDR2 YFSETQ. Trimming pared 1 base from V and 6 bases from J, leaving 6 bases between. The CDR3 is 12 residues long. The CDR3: CASSLLEDTQYF. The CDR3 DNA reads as TGCGCCAGCAGCTTGCTCGAGGATACGCAGTATTTT.

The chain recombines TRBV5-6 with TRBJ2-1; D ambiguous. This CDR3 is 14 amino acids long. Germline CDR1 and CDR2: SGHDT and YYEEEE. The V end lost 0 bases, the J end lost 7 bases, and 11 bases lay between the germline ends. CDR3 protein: CASSLVASWNEQFF. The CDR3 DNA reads TGTGCCAGCAGCTTGGTAGCCAGTTGGAATGAGCAGTTCTTC.

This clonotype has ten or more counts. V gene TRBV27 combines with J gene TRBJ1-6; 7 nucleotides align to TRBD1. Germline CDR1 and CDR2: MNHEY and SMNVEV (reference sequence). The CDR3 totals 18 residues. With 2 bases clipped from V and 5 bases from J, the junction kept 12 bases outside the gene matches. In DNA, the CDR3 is TGTGCCAGCAGTTTACGGGGAACTTTGACAGGGAATAATTCACCCCTCCACTTT. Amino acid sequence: CASSLRGTLTGNNSPLHF.

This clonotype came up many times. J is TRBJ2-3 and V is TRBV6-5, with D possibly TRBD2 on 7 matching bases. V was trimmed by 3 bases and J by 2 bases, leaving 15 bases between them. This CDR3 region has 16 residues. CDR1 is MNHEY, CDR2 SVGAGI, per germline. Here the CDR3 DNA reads TGTGCCAGCAGTTATGGGGGGGCCCTCCTCACAGATACGCAGTATTTT. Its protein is CASSYGGALLTDTQYF.

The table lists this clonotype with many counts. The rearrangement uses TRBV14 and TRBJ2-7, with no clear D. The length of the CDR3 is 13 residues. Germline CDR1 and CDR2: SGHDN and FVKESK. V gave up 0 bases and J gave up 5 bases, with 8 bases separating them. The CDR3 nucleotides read TGTGCCAGCAGCCAAGAAAATGGGGACGAGCAGTACTTC. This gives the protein CASSQENGDEQYF.

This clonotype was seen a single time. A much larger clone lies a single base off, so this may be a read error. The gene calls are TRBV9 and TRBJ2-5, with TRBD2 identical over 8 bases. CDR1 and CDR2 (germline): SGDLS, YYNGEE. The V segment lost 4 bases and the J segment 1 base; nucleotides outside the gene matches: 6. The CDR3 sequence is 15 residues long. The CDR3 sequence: CASSIGRASQETQYF. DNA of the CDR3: TGTGCCAGCAGCATCGGGAGGGCCTCCCAAGAGACCCAGTACTTC. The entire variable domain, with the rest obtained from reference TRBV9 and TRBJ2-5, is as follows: DSGVTQTPKHLITATGQRVTLRCSPRSGDLSVYWYQQSLDQGLQFLIQYYNGEERAKGNILERFSAQQFPDLHSELNLSSLELGDSALYFCASSIGRASQETQYFGPGTRLLVL.

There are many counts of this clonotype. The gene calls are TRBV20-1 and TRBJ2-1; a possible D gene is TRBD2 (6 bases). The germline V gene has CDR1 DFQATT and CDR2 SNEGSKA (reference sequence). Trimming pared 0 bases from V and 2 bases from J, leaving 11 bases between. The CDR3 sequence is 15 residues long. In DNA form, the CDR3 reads TGCAGTGCTAGAGAGCCGGGAGTAGCCTACAATGAGCAGTTCTTC. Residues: CSAREPGVAYNEQFF.

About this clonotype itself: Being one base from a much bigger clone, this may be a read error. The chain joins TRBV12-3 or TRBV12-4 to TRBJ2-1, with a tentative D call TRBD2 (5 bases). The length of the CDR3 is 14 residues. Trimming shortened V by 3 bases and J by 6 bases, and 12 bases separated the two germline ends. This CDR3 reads CASSFWTGSNEQFF. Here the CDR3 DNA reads TGTGCCAGCAGTTTCTGGACTGGAAGCAATGAGCAGTTCTTC.

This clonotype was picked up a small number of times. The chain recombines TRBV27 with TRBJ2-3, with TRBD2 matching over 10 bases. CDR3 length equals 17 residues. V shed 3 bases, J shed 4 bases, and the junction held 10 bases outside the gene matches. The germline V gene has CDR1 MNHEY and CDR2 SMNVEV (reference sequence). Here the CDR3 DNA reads TGTGCCAGCAGTTTGTATCCTAGCGGGAGCGGGGCAGATACGCAGTATTTT. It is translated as CASSLYPSGSGADTQYF.

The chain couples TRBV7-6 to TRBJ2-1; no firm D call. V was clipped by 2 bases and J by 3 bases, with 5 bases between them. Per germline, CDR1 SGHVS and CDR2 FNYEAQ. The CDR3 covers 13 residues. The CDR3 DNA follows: TGTGCCAGCAGCTTACATGGCTACAATGAGCAGTTCTTC. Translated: CASSLHGYNEQFF.

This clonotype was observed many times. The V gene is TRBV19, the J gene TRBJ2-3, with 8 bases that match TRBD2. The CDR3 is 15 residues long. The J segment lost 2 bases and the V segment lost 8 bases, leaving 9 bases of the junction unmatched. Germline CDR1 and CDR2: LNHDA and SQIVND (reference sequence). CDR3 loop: CASCPGGTPTDTQYF. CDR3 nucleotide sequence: TGTGCCAGTTGTCCGGGAGGGACACCCACAGATACGCAGTATTTT.

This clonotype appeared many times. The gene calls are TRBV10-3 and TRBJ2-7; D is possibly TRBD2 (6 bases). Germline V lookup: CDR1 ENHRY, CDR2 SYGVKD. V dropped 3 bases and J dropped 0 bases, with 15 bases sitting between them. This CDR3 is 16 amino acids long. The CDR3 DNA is TGTGCCATCAGTGACTTAGAGCGGGCAAGCTCCTACGAGCAGTACTTC. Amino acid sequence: CAISDLERASSYEQYF.

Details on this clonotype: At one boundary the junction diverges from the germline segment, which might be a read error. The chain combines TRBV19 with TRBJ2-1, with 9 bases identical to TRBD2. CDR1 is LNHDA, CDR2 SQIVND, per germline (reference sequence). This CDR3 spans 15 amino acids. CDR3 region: CASGIVGGRVYEQFF. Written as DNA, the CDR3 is TGTGCCAGTGGTATAGTTGGCGGGAGGGTCTATGAGCAGTTCTTC.

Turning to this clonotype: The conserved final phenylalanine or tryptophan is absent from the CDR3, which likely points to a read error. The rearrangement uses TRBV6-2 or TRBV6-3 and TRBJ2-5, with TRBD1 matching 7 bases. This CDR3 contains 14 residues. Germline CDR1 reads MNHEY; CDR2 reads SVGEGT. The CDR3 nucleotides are TGCGCCAGCAGTACCGGGACAGCACAAGAGACCCAGTACCTC. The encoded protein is CASSTGTAQETQYL.

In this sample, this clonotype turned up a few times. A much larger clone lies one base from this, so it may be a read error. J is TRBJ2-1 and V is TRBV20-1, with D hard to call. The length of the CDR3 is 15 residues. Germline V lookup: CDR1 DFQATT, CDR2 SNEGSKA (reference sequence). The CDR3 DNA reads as TGCAGTGCTAGAAACGCCCTTCCCATGTACAGTGAGCAGTTCTTC. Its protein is CSARNALPMYSEQFF.

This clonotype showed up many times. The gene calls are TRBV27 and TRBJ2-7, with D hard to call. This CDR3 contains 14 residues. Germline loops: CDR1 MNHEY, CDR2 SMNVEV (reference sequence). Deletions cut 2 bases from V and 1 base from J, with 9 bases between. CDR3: CASSLLGESYEQYF. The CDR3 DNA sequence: TGTGCCAGCAGTTTACTAGGCGAGTCCTACGAGCAGTACTTC.

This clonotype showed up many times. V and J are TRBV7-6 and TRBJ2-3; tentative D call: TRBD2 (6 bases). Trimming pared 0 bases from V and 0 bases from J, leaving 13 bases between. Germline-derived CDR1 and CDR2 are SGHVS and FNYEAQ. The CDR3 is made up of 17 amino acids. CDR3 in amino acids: CASSLAGGRTSTDTQYF. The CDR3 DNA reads TGTGCCAGCAGCTTAGCGGGAGGTAGAACTAGCACAGATACGCAGTATTTT.

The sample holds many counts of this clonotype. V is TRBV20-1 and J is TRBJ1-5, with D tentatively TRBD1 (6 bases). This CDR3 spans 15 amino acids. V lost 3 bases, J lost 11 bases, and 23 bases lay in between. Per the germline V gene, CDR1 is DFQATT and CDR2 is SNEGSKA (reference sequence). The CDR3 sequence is CSARTLLGSGESQHF. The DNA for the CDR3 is TGCAGTGCTAGGACCCTGTTAGGTTCAGGGGAGTCCCAGCATTTT.

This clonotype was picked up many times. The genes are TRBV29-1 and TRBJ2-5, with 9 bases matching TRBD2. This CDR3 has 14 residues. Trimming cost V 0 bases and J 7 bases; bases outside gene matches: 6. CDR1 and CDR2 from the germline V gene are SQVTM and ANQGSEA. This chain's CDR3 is CSVEDAREGLTQYF. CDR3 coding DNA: TGCAGCGTTGAAGATGCGCGGGAGGGCCTGACCCAGTACTTC.

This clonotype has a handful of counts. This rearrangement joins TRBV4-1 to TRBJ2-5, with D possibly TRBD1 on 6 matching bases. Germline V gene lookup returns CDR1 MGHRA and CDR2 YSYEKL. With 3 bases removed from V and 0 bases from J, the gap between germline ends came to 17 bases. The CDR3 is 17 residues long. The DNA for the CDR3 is TGCGCCAGCAGCCAGGCCACCGGGACACCGTACCAAGAGACCCAGTACTTC. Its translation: CASSQATGTPYQETQYF.